These T cell receptor beta chains were read from a single sample in a study of blood T cell repertoires in COVID-19. Repertoires were generated with immunoSEQ multiplex PCR, while TCRdb's copy carries only in-frame clones and drops some. The sample lists over 200,000 clones, more than 75% occurring once. Sequenced sample: peripheral blood. Receptors were obtained from a man between 40 and 49 years old with active or convalescent COVID-19. Each CDR3 is given with its conserved first and last residue. D genes are given only for firm matches. Only some rows state a clone size, as once, few, many or a class for expanded clones.

D	V	size	J	CDR3	DNA
.	TRBV12-3/TRBV12-4	.	TRBJ2-3	CASSNLPDTQYF	TGTGCCAGCAGCAACTTACCAGATACGCAGTATTTT
.	TRBV7-8	.	TRBJ2-1	CASSLEGRNYNEQFF	TGTGCCAGCAGCTTAGAGGGGAGGAACTACAATGAGCAGTTCTTC
.	TRBV6-8	.	TRBJ2-1	CANPREGANEQFF	TGTGCCAACCCTCGGGAGGGGGCAAATGAGCAGTTCTTC
.	TRBV3-1/TRBV3-2	.	TRBJ2-4	CASSQDLGFNAGQYF	TGTGCCAGCAGCCAAGATCTTGGCTTCAATGCCGGGCAGTACTTC
TRBD1	TRBV7-8	once	TRBJ1-4	CASSLDTGDQIF	TGTGCCAGCAGCTTAGACACAGGGGACCAGATCTTT
TRBD2	TRBV20-1	.	TRBJ2-4	CSASPRWTSGSSKNIQYF	TGCAGTGCTAGTCCCCGGTGGACTAGCGGGAGTAGCAAAAACATTCAGTACTTC
TRBD1	TRBV30	.	TRBJ1-3	CAWSFPGQGGNTIYF	TGTGCCTGGAGTTTTCCGGGACAGGGGGGAAACACCATATATTTT
TRBD1	TRBV7-2	.	TRBJ1-1	CASSLAHRGRANTEAFF	TGTGCCAGCAGCTTAGCTCACAGGGGAAGAGCGAACACTGAAGCTTTCTTT
TRBD1	TRBV18	.	TRBJ1-5	CASSPTGGVSNQPQHF	TGTGCCAGCTCGCCGACAGGGGGCGTGAGCAATCAGCCCCAGCATTTT
TRBD1	TRBV9	.	TRBJ2-1	CASSVSTGTGYNEQFF	TGTGCCAGCAGCGTATCCACCGGGACAGGGTACAATGAGCAGTTCTTC
TRBD1	TRBV30	.	TRBJ1-2	CASPAGGYGYTF	TGTGCCTCCCCCGCAGGGGGCTATGGCTACACCTTC
TRBD1	TRBV6-1	.	TRBJ2-2	CASSEGTGDTGELFF	TGTGCCAGCAGTGAAGGGACAGGGGACACCGGGGAGCTGTTTTTT
.	TRBV28	.	TRBJ1-2	CASEVRGYGYTF	TGTGCCAGCGAAGTTAGGGGCTATGGCTACACCTTC
.	TRBV4-1	.	TRBJ1-4	CASSQEWTDNEKLFF	TGCGCCAGCAGCCAAGAGTGGACAGATAATGAAAAACTGTTTTTT
TRBD1	TRBV18	.	TRBJ2-3	CASSPGQGTDTQYF	TGTGCCAGCTCACCCGGACAGGGGACAGATACGCAGTATTTT
TRBD1	TRBV24-1	.	TRBJ1-1	CATGDRENTEAFF	TGTGCCACCGGGGACAGGGAGAACACTGAAGCTTTCTTT
.	TRBV12-3/TRBV12-4	.	TRBJ1-1	CASSSRQEEAFF	TGTGCCAGCAGTTCACGACAGGAGGAAGCTTTCTTT
.	TRBV10-3	.	TRBJ1-5	CAISGAQVGQPQHF	TGTGCCATCAGTGGGGCCCAAGTCGGTCAGCCCCAGCATTTT
TRBD2	TRBV5-1	.	TRBJ2-2	CASSLAVTSDELFF	TGCGCCAGCAGCTTGGCCGTGACTAGCGATGAGCTGTTTTTT
TRBD1	TRBV5-1	.	TRBJ1-6	CASSFGTGPRNSPLHF	TGCGCCAGCAGCTTCGGGACAGGGCCCCGTAATTCACCCCTCCACTTT
.	TRBV18	.	TRBJ2-3	CASSLRARGTDTQYF	TGTGCCAGCTCACTTAGGGCCCGGGGAACAGATACGCAGTATTTT
.	TRBV28	.	TRBJ1-5	CASSLTMDYSNQPQHF	TGTGCCAGCAGTTTAACCATGGACTATAGCAATCAGCCCCAGCATTTT
TRBD2	TRBV5-1	.	TRBJ2-5	CASRHLAGGYQTQYF	TGCGCCAGCAGGCATCTAGCGGGGGGGTATCAGACCCAGTACTTC
TRBD1	TRBV9	.	TRBJ2-5	CASSAGQARQETQYF	TGTGCCAGCAGCGCAGGACAGGCCCGACAAGAGACCCAGTACTTC
TRBD1	TRBV19	.	TRBJ1-2	CASWTGALYGYTF	TGTGCCAGCTGGACAGGGGCACTCTATGGCTACACCTTC
TRBD1	TRBV4-1	few	TRBJ1-5	CASSQVTGGGLGNQPQHF	TGCGCCAGCAGCCAAGTTACAGGGGGTGGATTGGGCAATCAGCCCCAGCATTTT
.	TRBV28	.	TRBJ2-7	CASSLVYDEQYF	TGTGCCAGCAGTTTAGTCTACGACGAGCAGTACTTC
TRBD1	TRBV19	.	TRBJ2-2	CASSPLRTGTTGELFF	TGTGCCAGTAGTCCTTTGCGGACAGGGACCACCGGGGAGCTGTTTTTT
TRBD1	TRBV5-1	.	TRBJ1-1	CASSRTAQGAYTEAFF	TGCGCCAGCAGCCGGACCGCACAGGGGGCTTACACTGAAGCTTTCTTT
.	TRBV4-1	.	TRBJ1-2	CASSQDRTALGYGYTF	TGCGCCAGCAGCCAAGATAGGACAGCTCTAGGCTATGGCTACACCTTC
TRBD2	TRBV25-1	once	TRBJ2-2	CASSPGGLAGVTGELFF	TGTGCCAGCAGTCCAGGGGGGCTAGCGGGAGTTACCGGGGAGCTGTTTTTT
.	TRBV5-1	.	TRBJ2-5	CASSFKGPQETQYF	TGCGCCAGCAGCTTTAAGGGGCCCCAAGAGACCCAGTACTTC
TRBD2	TRBV4-2	.	TRBJ2-7	CASSPGLAGGIEQYF	TGTGCCAGCAGCCCCGGACTAGCGGGGGGTATCGAGCAGTACTTC
.	TRBV19	.	TRBJ1-1	CASRVDKNTEAFF	TGTGCCAGTAGGGTGGACAAGAACACTGAAGCTTTCTTT
.	TRBV24-1	.	TRBJ1-2	CATSDPRRSNYGYTF	TGTGCCACCAGTGATCCACGGAGAAGCAACTATGGCTACACCTTC
.	TRBV9	.	TRBJ1-1	CASSALQGNTEAFF	TGTGCCAGCAGCGCCCTACAGGGGAACACTGAAGCTTTCTTT
.	TRBV19	once	TRBJ2-3	CATDYPNTDTQYF	TGTGCCACGGACTATCCTAACACAGATACGCAGTATTTT
.	TRBV18	.	TRBJ2-3	CASSPRQGLDTQYF	TGTGCCAGCTCACCGCGGCAGGGGTTGGATACGCAGTATTTT
.	TRBV28	.	TRBJ1-1	CASSLLNTEAFF	TGTGCCAGCAGTTTATTAAACACTGAAGCTTTCTTT
.	TRBV19	few	TRBJ1-1	CASSQYMNTEAFF	TGTGCCAGTAGTCAATACATGAACACTGAAGCTTTCTTT
.	TRBV12-3/TRBV12-4	.	TRBJ1-2	CASSFIDYTF	TGTGCCAGCAGTTTCATAGACTACACCTTC
.	TRBV28	.	TRBJ2-1	CASMEQNPYNEQFF	TGTGCCAGCATGGAACAGAATCCCTACAATGAGCAGTTCTTC
.	TRBV6-5	.	TRBJ1-1	CASSYRGSVGTEAFF	TGTGCCAGCAGTTACCGCGGCAGCGTGGGCACTGAAGCTTTCTTT
.	TRBV9	once	TRBJ1-1	CASSVGVEPNTEAFF	TGTGCCAGCAGCGTAGGTGTCGAGCCAAACACTGAAGCTTTCTTT
.	TRBV15	once	TRBJ1-1	CATSRDNINTEAFF	TGTGCCACCAGCAGAGATAACATTAACACTGAAGCTTTCTTT
TRBD2	TRBV18	.	TRBJ2-7	CASSPRIQAGGAHRDEQYF	TGTGCCAGCTCACCCAGGATTCAAGCGGGGGGAGCCCATCGGGACGAGCAGTACTTC
.	TRBV10-1	.	TRBJ2-1	CASPGVYNEQFF	TGCGCCAGCCCGGGAGTCTACAATGAGCAGTTCTTC
.	TRBV5-1	few	TRBJ2-1	CASSPTGYSYNEQFF	TGCGCCAGCTCCCCGACAGGATACTCCTACAATGAGCAGTTCTTC
.	TRBV5-8	.	TRBJ1-4	CASSFGQTNEKLFF	TGTGCCAGCAGCTTCGGACAAACGAATGAAAAACTGTTTTTT
.	TRBV18	.	TRBJ1-1	CASSPQGVTEAFF	TGTGCCAGCTCACCACAAGGGGTCACTGAAGCTTTCTTT
TRBD1	TRBV27	.	TRBJ1-1	CASSLGTGYFEAFF	TGTGCCAGCAGTTTGGGGACAGGGTATTTTGAAGCTTTCTTT
TRBD1	TRBV29-1	.	TRBJ1-2	CSVLLTGNYGYTF	TGCAGCGTTCTCCTGACAGGGAACTATGGCTACACCTTC
.	TRBV3-1/TRBV3-2	few	TRBJ1-1	CASSQGVRTVTIRGTEAFF	TGTGCCAGCAGCCAAGGAGTGAGGACGGTAACAATCCGGGGCACTGAAGCTTTCTTT
.	TRBV19	.	TRBJ2-7	CASSMAGSYEQYF	TGTGCCAGTAGTATGGCAGGGTCCTACGAGCAGTACTTC
.	TRBV5-5	once	TRBJ1-4	CASSRDTNEKLFF	TGTGCCAGCAGCCGGGACACCAATGAAAAACTGTTTTTT